The 3 T cell receptor beta chains in this list originate from one sample, sequenced in a study of graft-versus-host responses after intestinal transplantation. Processing released intraepithelial and lamina propria lymphocytes from the graft tissue. Sequencing was performed with immunoSEQ multiplex PCR; in TCRdb, only in-frame clones are kept and a portion is missing. The table includes 9,500 to 12,000 clones, roughly 80% detected once. The source material was ileum tissue, sampled 23 days after intestinal transplant. These receptors were taken from a human patient who received an intestinal transplant, so some T cells may come from the graft donor.

This chain joins TRBV5-4 and TRBJ2-7; no clear D. Germline loops: CDR1 SGHNT, CDR2 YYREEE (reference sequence). This CDR3 is built from 15 residues. V was clipped by 0 bases and J by 0 bases, with 10 bases between them. The CDR3 loop is CASSLGPVDSYEQYF. CDR3 nucleotide sequence: TGTGCCAGCAGCTTGGGCCCCGTGGACTCCTACGAGCAGTACTTC.

This clone was counted a single time. The chain recombines TRBV4-3 with TRBJ2-1; D gene uncertain. V lost 0 bases, J lost 6 bases, and 3 bases lay in between. Germline V gives CDR1 LGHNA, CDR2 YSLEER. The CDR3 covers 12 residues. Here the CDR3 DNA reads TGCGCCAGCAGCCAAGATAGCAATGAGCAGTTCTTC. This gives the protein CASSQDSNEQFF.

This clone appeared a single time. The germline gene is not matched at one end of the junction; a read error may be the cause. The chain combines TRBV6-5 with TRBJ1-1; D gene uncertain. In germline, CDR1 is MNHEY, CDR2 SVGAGI. The CDR3 runs to 15 residues. The CDR3 sequence is CASSFSVGANTEAFF. CDR3 bases: TGTGCCAGCAGTTTTTCAGTGGGTGCGAACACTGAAGCCTTCTTT.